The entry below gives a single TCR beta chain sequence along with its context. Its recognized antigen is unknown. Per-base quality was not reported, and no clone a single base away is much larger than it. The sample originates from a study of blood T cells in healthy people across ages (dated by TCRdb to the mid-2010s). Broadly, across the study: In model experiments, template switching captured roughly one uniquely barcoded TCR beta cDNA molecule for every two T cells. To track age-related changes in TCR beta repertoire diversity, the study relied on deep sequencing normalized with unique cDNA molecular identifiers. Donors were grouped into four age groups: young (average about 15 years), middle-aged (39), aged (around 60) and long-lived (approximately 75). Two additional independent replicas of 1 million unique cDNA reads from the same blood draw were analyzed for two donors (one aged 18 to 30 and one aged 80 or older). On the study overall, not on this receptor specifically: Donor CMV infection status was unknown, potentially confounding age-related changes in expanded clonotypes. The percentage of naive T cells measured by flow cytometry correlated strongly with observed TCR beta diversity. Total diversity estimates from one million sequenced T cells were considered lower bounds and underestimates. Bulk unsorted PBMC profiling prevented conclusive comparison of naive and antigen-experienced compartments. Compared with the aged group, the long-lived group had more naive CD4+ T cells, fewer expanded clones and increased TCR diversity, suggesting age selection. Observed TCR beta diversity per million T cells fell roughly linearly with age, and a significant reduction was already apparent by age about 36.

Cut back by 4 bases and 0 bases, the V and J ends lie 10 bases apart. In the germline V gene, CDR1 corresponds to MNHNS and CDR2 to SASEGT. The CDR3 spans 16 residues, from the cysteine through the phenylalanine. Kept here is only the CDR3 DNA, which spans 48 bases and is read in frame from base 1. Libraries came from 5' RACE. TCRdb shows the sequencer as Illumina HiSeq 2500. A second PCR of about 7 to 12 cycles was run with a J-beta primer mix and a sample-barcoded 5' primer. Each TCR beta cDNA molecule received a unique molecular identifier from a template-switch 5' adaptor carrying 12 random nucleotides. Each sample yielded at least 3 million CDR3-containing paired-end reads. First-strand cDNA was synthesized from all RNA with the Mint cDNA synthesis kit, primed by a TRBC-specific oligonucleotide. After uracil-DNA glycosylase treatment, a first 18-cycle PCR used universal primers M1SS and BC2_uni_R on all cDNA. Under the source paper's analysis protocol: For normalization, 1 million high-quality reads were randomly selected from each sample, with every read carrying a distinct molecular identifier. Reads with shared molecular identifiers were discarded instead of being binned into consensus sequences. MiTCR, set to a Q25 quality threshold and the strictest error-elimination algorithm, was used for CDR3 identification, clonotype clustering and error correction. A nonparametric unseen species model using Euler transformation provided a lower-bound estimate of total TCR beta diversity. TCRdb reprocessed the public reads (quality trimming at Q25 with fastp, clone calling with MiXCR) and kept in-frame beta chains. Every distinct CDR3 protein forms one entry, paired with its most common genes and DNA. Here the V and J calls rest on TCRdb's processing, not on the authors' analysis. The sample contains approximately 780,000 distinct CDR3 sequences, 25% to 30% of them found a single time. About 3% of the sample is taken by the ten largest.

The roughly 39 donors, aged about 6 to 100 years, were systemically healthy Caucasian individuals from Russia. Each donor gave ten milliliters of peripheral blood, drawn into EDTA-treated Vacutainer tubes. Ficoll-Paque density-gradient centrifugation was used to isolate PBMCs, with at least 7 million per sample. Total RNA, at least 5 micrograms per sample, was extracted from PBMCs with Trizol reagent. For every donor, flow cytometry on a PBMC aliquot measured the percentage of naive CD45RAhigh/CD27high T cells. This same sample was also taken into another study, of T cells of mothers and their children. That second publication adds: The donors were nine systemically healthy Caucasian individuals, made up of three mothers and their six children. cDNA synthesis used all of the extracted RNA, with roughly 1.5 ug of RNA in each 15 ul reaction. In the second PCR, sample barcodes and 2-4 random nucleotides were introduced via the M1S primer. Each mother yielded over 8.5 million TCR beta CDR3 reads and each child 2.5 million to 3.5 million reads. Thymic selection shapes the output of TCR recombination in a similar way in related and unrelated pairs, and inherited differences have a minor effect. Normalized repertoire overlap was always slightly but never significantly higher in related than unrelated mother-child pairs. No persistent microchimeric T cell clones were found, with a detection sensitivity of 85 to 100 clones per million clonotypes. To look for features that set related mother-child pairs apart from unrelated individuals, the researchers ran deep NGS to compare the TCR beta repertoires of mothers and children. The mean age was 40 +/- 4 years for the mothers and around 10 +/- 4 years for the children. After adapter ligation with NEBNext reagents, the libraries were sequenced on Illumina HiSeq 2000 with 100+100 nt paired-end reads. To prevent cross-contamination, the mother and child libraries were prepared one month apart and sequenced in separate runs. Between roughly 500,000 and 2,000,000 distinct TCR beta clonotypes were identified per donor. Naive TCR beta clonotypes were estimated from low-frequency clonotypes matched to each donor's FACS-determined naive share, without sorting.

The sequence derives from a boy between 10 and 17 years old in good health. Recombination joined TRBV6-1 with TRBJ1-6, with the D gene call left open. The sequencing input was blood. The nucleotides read TGTGCCAGCAGTGGTAGGGTGAGCTCCTATAATTCACCCCTCCACTTT. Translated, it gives CASSGRVSSYNSPLHF.